This is a list of T cell receptor beta chains from one sample in a study of regulatory T cells in long-lasting Graves disease. A single record per CDR3 protein comes from TCRdb applying MiXCR to the multiplex PCR reads. The table lists hundreds of thousands of distinct CDR3 sequences, less than 20% of them singletons. The same sample was also used in a study of T cells in Graves' hyperthyroidism and ophthalmopathy.

Here the sequenced sample was peripheral blood mononuclear cells (PBMCs), taken at new diagnosis, from a patient treated with antithyroid drugs. These receptors were collected from a woman in her thirties with Graves disease. CDR3s include the opening cysteine and the closing phenylalanine or tryptophan. Some rows have no size entry. The others give once, few or many, or a class for an expanded clone.

v_gene | abundance | CDR3aa
TRBV14 | once | CASSQDGGLAASYSNTGELFF
TRBV28 | - | CASSSPRGNNQPQHF
TRBV15 | many | CATSRVRGQPQHF
TRBV24-1 | few | CATSDLFGSEQFF
TRBV28 | - | CASSSLGPSTDTQYF
TRBV3-1 | - | CASSPGPLYGYTF
TRBV11-2 | many | CASSLWAGATDTQYF
TRBV6-5 | few | CASSYTNRGTGNTIYF
TRBV19 | many | CASSFRDRDTGELFF
TRBV10-3 | few | CAISDLAGADEQYF
TRBV12-3/TRBV12-4 | many | CASSLGRGGGDTEAFF
TRBV3-1 | few | CASSPRTTLNYGYTF
TRBV25-1 | - | CASSEPAGTGVGEQYF
TRBV2 | few | CASIQANEETQYF
TRBV27 | many | CASSLTGTVNGYTF
TRBV20-1 | many | CSGGRLLGTEAFF
TRBV5-5 | - | CASLPILVGEKLFF
TRBV20-1 | few | CSAFTSTDTQYF
TRBV6-2/TRBV6-3 | - | CASSWGSGDADTQYF
TRBV6-2/TRBV6-3 | - | CASSLAGQLAKNIQYF
TRBV6-2/TRBV6-3 | many | CASSYSQGARSRAAFF
TRBV11-2 | few | CASSFFSREAFF
TRBV7-2 | many | CASRRGGAHTDTQYF
TRBV10-3 | many | CAISESLIGVMNTEAFF
TRBV10-1 | many | CASSGSTDTQYF
TRBV29-1 | - | CSVLYPTGFNNEQFF
TRBV28 | - | CASSRGSSGATQYF
TRBV24-1 | - | CATSDSGPGGTDTQYF
TRBV5-1 | many | CASSYRTSGGTDTQYF
TRBV25-1 | - | CASSESTGGFNQPQHF
TRBV2 | many | CASSEIQGGQPQHF
TRBV6-2/TRBV6-3 | many | CASSVAVAKNIQYF
TRBV2 | many | CASREPDSRGYTF
TRBV6-2/TRBV6-3 | - | CASSYEGRRKHGNQPQHF
TRBV5-8 | few | CASSYLPGQHPYEQYF
TRBV14 | - | CASSRVASGYNEQFF
TRBV28 | many | CASSLYDTDTQYF